This TCR beta chain was recorded in a study of Tregs in tolerant kidney transplant recipients. Whole-study results and caveats: Expanding Tregs on activated donor B cells appeared to best identify donor-specific TCRbeta clones.

The CDR3 loop spans 13 amino acids. CDR1 is WSHSY, CDR2 SAAADI, per germline. With regard to this clone: Its matching antigen is unknown. The junction does not match germline at one end; this may be a read error.

Produced via immunoSEQ multiplex PCR; TCRdb's table is partial and in-frame only. The sample records some 250,000 clones, 80% to 85% being singletons. Unstimulated Tregs (CD4+CD25+CD127-) and CD4+CD25- non-Tregs were sorted from PBMCs. The sample was CD4+ T cells from blood. The chain uses TRBV10-2 and TRBJ2-7; D may be TRBD2 (5 bases). This clonotype was sampled from a human donor in good health. The CDR3 is CASTEGNSYEQYF. CDR3 nucleotide sequence: TGCGCCAGCACTGAGGGAAACTCCTACGAGCAGTACTTC.